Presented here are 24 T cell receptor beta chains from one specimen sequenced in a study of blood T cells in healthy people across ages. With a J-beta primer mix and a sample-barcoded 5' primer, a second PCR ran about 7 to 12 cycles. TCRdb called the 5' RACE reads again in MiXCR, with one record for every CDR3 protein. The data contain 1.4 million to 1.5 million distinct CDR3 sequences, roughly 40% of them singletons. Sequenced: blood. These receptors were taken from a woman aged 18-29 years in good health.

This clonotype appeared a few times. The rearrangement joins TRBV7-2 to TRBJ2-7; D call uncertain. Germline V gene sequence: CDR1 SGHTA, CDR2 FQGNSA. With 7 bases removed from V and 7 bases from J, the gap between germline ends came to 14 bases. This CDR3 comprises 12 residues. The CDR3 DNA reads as TGTGCCAGCACCCAGACTCAGTGGGAGCAGTACTTC. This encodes CASTQTQWEQYF.

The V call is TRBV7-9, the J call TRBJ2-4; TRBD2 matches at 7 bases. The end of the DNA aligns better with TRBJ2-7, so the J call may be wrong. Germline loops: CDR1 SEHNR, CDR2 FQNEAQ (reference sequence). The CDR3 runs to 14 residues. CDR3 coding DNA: TGTGCCAGCAACCCATTAGCGGGCTCCTACGAGCAGTACTTC. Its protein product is CASNPLAGSYEQYF.

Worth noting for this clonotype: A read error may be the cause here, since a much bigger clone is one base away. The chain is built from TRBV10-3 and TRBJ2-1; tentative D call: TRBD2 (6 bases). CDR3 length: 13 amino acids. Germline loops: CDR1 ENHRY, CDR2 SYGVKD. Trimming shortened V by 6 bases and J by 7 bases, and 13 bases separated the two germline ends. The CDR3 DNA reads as TGTGCCATCAGCACCAGGACTACGAATGAGCAGTTCTTC. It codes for CAISTRTTNEQFF.

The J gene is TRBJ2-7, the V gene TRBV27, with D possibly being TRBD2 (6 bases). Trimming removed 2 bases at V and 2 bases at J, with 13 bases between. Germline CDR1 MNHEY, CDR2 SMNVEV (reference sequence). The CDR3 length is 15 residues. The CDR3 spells CASSLSRGSPYEQYF. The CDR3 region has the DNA TGTGCCAGCAGTTTAAGTCGGGGGTCCCCCTACGAGCAGTACTTC.

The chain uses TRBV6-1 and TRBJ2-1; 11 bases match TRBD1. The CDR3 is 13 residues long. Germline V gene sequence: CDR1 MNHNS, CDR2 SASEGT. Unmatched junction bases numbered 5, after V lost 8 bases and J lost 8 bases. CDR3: CASGQGAFDEQFF. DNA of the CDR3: TGTGCCAGCGGACAGGGGGCTTTCGATGAGCAGTTCTTC.

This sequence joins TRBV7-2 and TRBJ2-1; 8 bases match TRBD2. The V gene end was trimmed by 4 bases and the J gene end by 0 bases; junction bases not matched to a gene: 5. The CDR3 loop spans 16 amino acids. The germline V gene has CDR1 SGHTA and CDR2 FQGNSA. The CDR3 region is CASSSHSGGSYNEQFF. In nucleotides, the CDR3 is TGTGCCAGCAGCTCGCACAGCGGGGGCTCCTACAATGAGCAGTTCTTC.

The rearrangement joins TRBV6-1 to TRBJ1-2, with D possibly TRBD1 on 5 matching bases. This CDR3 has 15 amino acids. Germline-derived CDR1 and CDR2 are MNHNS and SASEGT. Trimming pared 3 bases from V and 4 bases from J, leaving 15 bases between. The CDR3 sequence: CASSEGGTAFYGYTF. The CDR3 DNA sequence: TGTGCCAGCAGTGAGGGGGGGACGGCCTTCTATGGCTACACCTTC.

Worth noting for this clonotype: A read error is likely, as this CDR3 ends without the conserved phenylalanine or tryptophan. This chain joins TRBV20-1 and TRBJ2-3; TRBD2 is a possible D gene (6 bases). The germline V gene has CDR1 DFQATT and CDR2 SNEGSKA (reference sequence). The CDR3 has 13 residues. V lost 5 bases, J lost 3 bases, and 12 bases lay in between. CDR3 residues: CSALPGLTDTQYY. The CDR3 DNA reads TGCAGTGCTCTTCCGGGACTTACAGATACGCAGTATTAT.

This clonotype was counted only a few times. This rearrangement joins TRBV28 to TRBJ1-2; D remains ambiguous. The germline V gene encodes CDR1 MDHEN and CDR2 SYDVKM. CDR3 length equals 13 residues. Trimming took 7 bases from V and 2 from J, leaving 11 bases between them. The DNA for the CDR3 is TGTGCCAGCAATCTCGGACTCAACTATGGCTACACCTTC. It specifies CASNLGLNYGYTF.

The CDR3 DNA sequence: TGTGCCAGCAGCCGCAGTACCACTGAAGAGACCCAGTACTTC. Translated, it gives CASSRSTTEETQYF. The rearrangement uses TRBV5-5 and TRBJ2-5; D gene uncertain. CDR3 length: 14 amino acids. Germline-derived CDR1 and CDR2 are SGHKS and YYEKEE (reference sequence). The ends were cut back, 4 bases at V and 3 bases at J, with 13 bases in the middle.

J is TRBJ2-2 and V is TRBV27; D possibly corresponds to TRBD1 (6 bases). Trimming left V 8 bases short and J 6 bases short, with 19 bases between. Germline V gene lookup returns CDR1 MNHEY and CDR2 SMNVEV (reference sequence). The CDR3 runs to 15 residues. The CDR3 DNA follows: TGTGCCAGCCGACCCTGGGACATAAATCCCGGGGAGCTGTTTTTT. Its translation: CASRPWDINPGELFF.

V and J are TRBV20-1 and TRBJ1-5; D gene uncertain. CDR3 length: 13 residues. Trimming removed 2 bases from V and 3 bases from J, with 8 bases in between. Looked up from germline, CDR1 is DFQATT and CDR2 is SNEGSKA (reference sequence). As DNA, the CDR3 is TGCAGTGCTAGACCGGAAGTCAATCAGCCCCAGCATTTT. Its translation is CSARPEVNQPQHF.

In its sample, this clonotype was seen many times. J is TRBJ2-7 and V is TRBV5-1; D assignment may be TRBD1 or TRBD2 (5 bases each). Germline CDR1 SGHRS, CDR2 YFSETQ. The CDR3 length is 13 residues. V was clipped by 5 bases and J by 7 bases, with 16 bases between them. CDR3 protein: CASSPGTGAEQYF. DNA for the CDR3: TGCGCCAGCAGTCCAGGGACGGGTGCGGAGCAGTACTTC.

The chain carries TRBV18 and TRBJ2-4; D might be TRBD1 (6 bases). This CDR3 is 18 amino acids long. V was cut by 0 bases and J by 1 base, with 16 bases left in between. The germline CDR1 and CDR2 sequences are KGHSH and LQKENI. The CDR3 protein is CASSPPNRVPLAKNIQYF. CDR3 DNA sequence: TGTGCCAGCTCACCACCTAACAGGGTACCCTTGGCCAAAAACATTCAGTACTTC. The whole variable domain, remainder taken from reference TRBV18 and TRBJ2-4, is NAGVMQNPRHLVRRRGQEARLRCSPMKGHSHVYWYRQLPEEGLKFMVYLQKENIIDESGMPKERFSAEFPKEGPSILRIQQVVRGDSAAYFCASSPPNRVPLAKNIQYFGAGTRLSVL.

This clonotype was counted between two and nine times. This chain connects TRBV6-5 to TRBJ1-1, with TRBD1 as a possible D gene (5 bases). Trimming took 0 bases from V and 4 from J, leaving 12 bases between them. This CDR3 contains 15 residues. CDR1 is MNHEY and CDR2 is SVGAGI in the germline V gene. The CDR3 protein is CASSYSGGIGTEAFF. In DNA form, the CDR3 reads TGTGCCAGCAGTTACTCGGGGGGAATAGGCACTGAAGCTTTCTTT.

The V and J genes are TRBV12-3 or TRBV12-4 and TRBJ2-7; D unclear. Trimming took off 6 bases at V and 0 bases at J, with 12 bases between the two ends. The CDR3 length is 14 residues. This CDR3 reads CASRAGRRSYEQYF. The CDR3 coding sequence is TGTGCCAGCAGGGCCGGACGGCGCTCCTACGAGCAGTACTTC.

The CDR3: CASSLAPGTSGYNEQYF. In nucleotides, the CDR3 is TGCGCCAGCAGCCTCGCCCCCGGGACTAGCGGTTACAATGAGCAGTACTTC. The rearrangement links TRBV4-1 to TRBJ2-1, with 11 bases lining up with TRBD2. TRBJ2-7 matches the DNA end more closely, so the J call is doubtful. The CDR3 runs 17 residues. Per germline, CDR1 MGHRA and CDR2 YSYEKL.

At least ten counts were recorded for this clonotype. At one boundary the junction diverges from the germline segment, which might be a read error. CDR3 loop: CASSLAGDTGELFF. The CDR3, as DNA: TGTGCCAGCTCGCTAGCGGGGGACACCGGGGAGCTGTTTTTT. The rearrangement uses TRBV5-1 and TRBJ2-2; 10 bases are shared with TRBD2. The CDR3 runs to 14 residues. Germline V gives CDR1 SGHRS, CDR2 YFSETQ.

The CDR3 sequence is CASSYQGTSGALSSYNEQYF. CDR3 DNA: TGTGCCAGCAGTTACCAAGGGACTAGCGGCGCACTTAGCTCCTACAATGAGCAGTACTTC. The chain is built from TRBV6-2 or TRBV6-3 and TRBJ2-1, with 11 nucleotides matching TRBD2. The end of the DNA aligns better with TRBJ2-7, so the J call may be wrong. This CDR3 comprises 20 residues. The germline V gene has CDR1 MNHEY and CDR2 SVGEGT.

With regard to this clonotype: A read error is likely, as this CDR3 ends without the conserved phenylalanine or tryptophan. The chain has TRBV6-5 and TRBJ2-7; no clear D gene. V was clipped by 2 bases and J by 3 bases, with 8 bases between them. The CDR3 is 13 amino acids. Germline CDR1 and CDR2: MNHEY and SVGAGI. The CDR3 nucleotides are TGTGCCAGCAGTTACCAAGACGGCTACGAGCAGTACTCC. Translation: CASSYQDGYEQYS.

The CDR3 DNA sequence: TGTGCCAGCAGTTACTCGTTTCAGGGGGCTAAGGCTTTCTTT. Amino acid sequence: CASSYSFQGAKAFF. The gene calls are TRBV6-5 and TRBJ1-1, with 8 bases lining up with TRBD1. This CDR3 is 14 amino acids long. With 0 bases clipped from V and 11 bases from J, the junction kept 8 bases outside the gene matches. The germline V gene has CDR1 MNHEY and CDR2 SVGAGI.

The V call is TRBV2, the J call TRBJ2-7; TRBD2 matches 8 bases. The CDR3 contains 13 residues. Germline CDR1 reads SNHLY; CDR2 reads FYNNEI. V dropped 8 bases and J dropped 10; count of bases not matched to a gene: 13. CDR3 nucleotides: TGTGCCAGCGCCTCGGGGGGGCCTGGGTCCCAGTACTTC. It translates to CASASGGPGSQYF.

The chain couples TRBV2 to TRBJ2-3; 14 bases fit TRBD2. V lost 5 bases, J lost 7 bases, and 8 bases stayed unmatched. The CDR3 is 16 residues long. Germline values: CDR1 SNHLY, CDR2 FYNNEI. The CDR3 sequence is CASSPGTSGGLNTQYF. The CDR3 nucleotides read TGTGCCAGCAGTCCAGGGACTAGCGGGGGCCTCAATACGCAGTATTTT.

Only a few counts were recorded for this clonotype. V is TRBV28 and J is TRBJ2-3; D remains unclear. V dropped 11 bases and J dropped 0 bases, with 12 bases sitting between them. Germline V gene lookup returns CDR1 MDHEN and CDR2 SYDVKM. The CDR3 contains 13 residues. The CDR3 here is CAATRWSTDTQYF. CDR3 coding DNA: TGTGCCGCTACAAGGTGGAGCACAGATACGCAGTATTTT. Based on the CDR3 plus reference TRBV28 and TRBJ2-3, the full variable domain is DVKVTQSSRYLVKRTGEKVFLECVQDMDHENMFWYRQDPGLGLRLIYFSYDVKMKEKGDIPEGYSVSREKKERFSLILESASTNQTSMYLCAATRWSTDTQYFGPGTRLTVL.